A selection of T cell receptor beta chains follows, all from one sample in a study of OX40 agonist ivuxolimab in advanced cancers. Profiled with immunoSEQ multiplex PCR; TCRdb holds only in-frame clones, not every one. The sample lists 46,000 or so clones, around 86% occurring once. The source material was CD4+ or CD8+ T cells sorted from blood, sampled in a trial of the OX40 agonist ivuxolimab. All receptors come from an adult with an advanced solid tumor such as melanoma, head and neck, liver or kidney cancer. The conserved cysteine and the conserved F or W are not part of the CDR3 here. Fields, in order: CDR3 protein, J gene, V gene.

ACIATVFYGYT	TRBJ1-2	TRBV30
ASSKPGNTYEAF	TRBJ1-1	TRBV27
ASSGRIGY	TRBJ2-3	TRBV7-9
ATSRDRQGNSPLH	TRBJ1-6	TRBV15
ASSLTRSNTEAF	TRBJ1-1	TRBV7-8
ATPTSGVGKNIQY	TRBJ2-4	TRBV2
ASSYGGQNTEAF	TRBJ1-1	TRBV6-6
ASSLVRDYYGYT	TRBJ1-2	TRBV7-9
ASATTRGNEQF	TRBJ2-1	TRBV5-4
ASSASPGGGPNIPTNEKLF	TRBJ1-4	TRBV9
ASVIGGGTYNEQF	TRBJ2-1	TRBV6-6
ASSIRGSDEQY	TRBJ2-7	TRBV19
ASTSGRRGEQY	TRBJ2-7	TRBV27
ASSLWAGVTDTQY	TRBJ2-3	TRBV27
ASSLAPLAGRGTDTQY	TRBJ2-3	TRBV7-8
ASSFALNTEAF	TRBJ1-1	TRBV27
ASSPTGQGRETQY	TRBJ2-5	TRBV7-9
ASSSPFRLDSGGESPSTDTQY	TRBJ2-3	TRBV5-1
ATGIRGRTGELF	TRBJ2-2	TRBV2
ASSQTGGTNEKLF	TRBJ1-4	TRBV7-9
ASSVGASGALKDTQY	TRBJ2-3	TRBV9
ASSQEFLAGVVVNYNEQF	TRBJ2-1	TRBV4-3
ASSLRGNEQY	TRBJ2-7	TRBV7-6
ASSELWARTEAF	TRBJ1-1	TRBV2
ASSQVRNNPYGYT	TRBJ1-2	TRBV4-2